Each of the 19 T cell receptor beta chains below was sequenced from the same sample in a study of blood T cell repertoires in COVID-19. Measured with immunoSEQ multiplex PCR; TCRdb has only the in-frame clones, and not every one. The sample has about 73,000 clones, approximately 80% seen once. The sequencing sample was made of peripheral blood. The receptor set was obtained from a man between 70 and 80 years old with COVID-19, enrolled during active disease.

This clone has just one count. The chain has TRBV7-2 and TRBJ2-5, with D possibly TRBD1 on 6 matching bases. The V and J ends lost 7 bases and 5 bases respectively, with 14 bases between them. CDR3 length: 13 amino acids. From germline, CDR1 is SGHTA and CDR2 FQGNSA. CDR3 sequence: CASNRGQRETQYF. The CDR3 region has the DNA TGTGCCAGCAACAGAGGACAGCGCGAGACCCAGTACTTC. The variable domain in full, completed from reference TRBV7-2 and TRBJ2-5, reads GAGVSQSPSNKVTEKGKDVELRCDPISGHTALYWYRQSLGQGLEFLIYFQGNSAPDKSGLPSDRFSAERTGGSVSTLTIQRTQQEDSAVYLCASNRGQRETQYFGPGTRLLVL.

Comments on this clone: The DNA is omitted, as the CDR3 cannot be located on it reliably, and the CDR3 follows TCRdb's listing. The gene calls are TRBV11-2 and TRBJ2-4; the D call in the table, TRBD1, was not verified against the DNA. The CDR3 adds up to 14 amino acids, both ends counted. Germline CDR1 SGHAT, CDR2 FQNNGV. The CDR3 loop reads CASSSHVARGSRYF.

This chain connects TRBV9 to TRBJ1-3; 9 nucleotides align to TRBD1. Trimming removed 0 bases from V and 0 bases from J; junction bases left unmatched: 7. The CDR3 is 18 amino acids. CDR1 is SGDLS and CDR2 is YYNGEE in the germline V gene. The CDR3 nucleotides are TGTGCCAGCAGCGTAGCCTCAGGACAGGGGAGCTCTGGAAACACCATATATTTT. This codes for CASSVASGQGSSGNTIYF.

The chain has TRBV6-5 and TRBJ1-2, with a weak D call TRBD1 (5 bases). V lost 0 bases to trimming and J lost 5 bases, with 13 bases between them. Germline V gene sequence: CDR1 MNHEY, CDR2 SVGAGI. The CDR3 spans 15 residues. CDR3 coding DNA: TGTGCCAGCAGTTACTCCACGGGGGGTGTATATGGCTACACCTTC. Its protein is CASSYSTGGVYGYTF.

A few counts support this clone. The gene calls are TRBV3-1 (or the pseudogene TRBV3-2) and TRBJ1-4; 7 positions match TRBD1. The V gene end was trimmed by 3 bases and the J gene end by 7 bases; junction bases not matched to a gene: 11. CDR3 length equals 16 residues. The germline CDR1 and CDR2 sequences are LGHDT and YNNKEL (reference sequence). CDR3 amino acids: CASSHLRQGEAEKLFF. For the CDR3, the DNA is TGTGCCAGCAGCCATCTAAGACAGGGTGAAGCTGAAAAACTGTTTTTT.

The table lists this clone with a count of one. V usage is TRBV11-2 and J usage is TRBJ2-1, with 7 bases matching TRBD1. V shed 5 bases, J shed 1 base, and the junction held 5 bases outside the gene matches. Germline assignment: CDR1 SGHAT and CDR2 FQNNGV. The CDR3 loop spans 15 amino acids. CDR3 in amino acids: CASSTLRGSYNEQFF. CDR3 nucleotide sequence: TGTGCCAGCAGCACCCTCAGGGGGTCCTACAATGAGCAGTTCTTC.

This clone occurred a few times. This sequence joins TRBV23-1 and TRBJ2-7; 9 nucleotides line up with TRBD1. TRBV23-1 belongs to the ORF category, with a function that is uncertain. V was clipped by 8 bases and J by 0 bases; unmatched bases: 5. The CDR3 totals 14 residues. CDR3 region: CASPRDRVSYEQYF. CDR3 nucleotide sequence: TGCGCCAGCCCCCGGGACAGGGTCTCCTACGAGCAGTACTTC.

CDR3 protein: CASSLPGAPRYGYTF. The CDR3 nucleotides are TGTGCCAGCAGTTTACCAGGGGCCCCCCGGTATGGCTACACCTTC. The chain combines TRBV28 with TRBJ1-2, with D possibly matching TRBD1 (6 bases). Trimming took 2 bases from V and 5 from J, leaving 15 bases between them. The CDR3 has 15 residues. The germline CDR1 and CDR2 sequences are MDHEN and SYDVKM.

Worth noting for this clone: The junction does not match germline at one end; this may be a read error. This chain uses TRBV27 with TRBJ1-2; D call uncertain. This CDR3 region has 13 residues. CDR1 is MNHEY and CDR2 is SMNVEV in the germline V gene (reference sequence). The CDR3 DNA follows: TGTGCCAGCAGTTCATCAGACGACTACGGCTACACCTTC. It is translated as CASSSSDDYGYTF.

The gene calls are TRBV27 and TRBJ2-1, with TRBD1 identical over 11 bases. Germline V gene sequence: CDR1 MNHEY, CDR2 SMNVEV (reference sequence). The length of the CDR3 is 15 residues. V shed 6 bases, J shed 6 bases, and the junction held 7 bases outside the gene matches. In DNA form, the CDR3 reads TGTGCCAGCAGGGGGGGACAGGGGGAATTCAATGAGCAGTTCTTC. The encoded protein is CASRGGQGEFNEQFF.

This sequence joins TRBV4-3 and TRBJ2-3; 7 nucleotides agree with TRBD1. V lost 1 base, J lost 0 bases, and 7 bases stayed unmatched. From germline, CDR1 is LGHNA and CDR2 YSLEER. This CDR3 region has 17 residues. The CDR3 nucleotides read TGCGCCAGCAGCCAAGCTCCGGGACAGAGAAGCACAGATACGCAGTATTTT. It is translated as CASSQAPGQRSTDTQYF.

This chain connects TRBV27 to TRBJ1-2; D is undetermined. This CDR3 comprises 14 residues. Germline CDR1 MNHEY, CDR2 SMNVEV (reference sequence). V was shortened by 2 bases and J by 2 bases, with 9 bases between the two germline ends. CDR3: CASSLGGINYGYTF. For the CDR3, the DNA is TGTGCCAGCAGTTTAGGCGGGATCAACTATGGCTACACCTTC.

This clone was observed at least ten times. This chain connects TRBV7-9 to TRBJ2-7; 8 bases are shared with TRBD2. V dropped 4 bases and J dropped 0; count of bases not matched to a gene: 8. CDR3 length: 16 amino acids. The germline V gene encodes CDR1 SEHNR and CDR2 FQNEAQ (reference sequence). In DNA, the CDR3 is TGTGCCAGCAGCTCCCGGACTAGCCCGAGCTCCTACGAGCAGTACTTC. Translation: CASSSRTSPSSYEQYF.

The gene calls are TRBV7-6 and TRBJ2-2; 8 bases are shared with TRBD1. CDR1 and CDR2 from the germline V gene are SGHVS and FNYEAQ. This CDR3 has 15 amino acids. V was clipped by 5 bases and J by 3 bases; unmatched bases: 5. The CDR3 nucleotides read TGTGCCAGCAGCGCGACAGGGGTGTACACCGGGGAGCTGTTTTTT. Translating it yields CASSATGVYTGELFF.

The chain is built from TRBV27 and TRBJ1-6; D ambiguous. The CDR3 length is 15 residues. Trimming shortened V by 0 bases and J by 10 bases, and 13 bases separated the two germline ends. Germline CDR1 MNHEY, CDR2 SMNVEV (reference sequence). Here the CDR3 reads CASSLSTGFGSPLHF. CDR3 DNA: TGTGCCAGCAGTTTATCGACCGGGTTTGGGTCACCCCTCCACTTT.

This chain connects TRBV7-2 to TRBJ1-3; TRBD1 matches at 7 bases. CDR3 length: 16 amino acids. V lost 5 bases, J lost 4 bases, and 11 bases stayed unmatched. Per the germline V gene, CDR1 is SGHTA and CDR2 is FQGNSA. The CDR3 spells CASSPRDSVWGNTIYF. The DNA of the CDR3 is TGTGCCAGCAGCCCACGGGACAGCGTGTGGGGAAACACCATATATTTT.

This clone was picked up a small number of times. This rearrangement joins TRBV4-3 to TRBJ1-4; 7 nucleotides match TRBD1. Trimming removed 3 bases from V and 5 bases from J; junction bases left unmatched: 3. The CDR3 runs to 14 residues. Germline V CDR1 and CDR2: LGHNA, YSLEER. The CDR3 is CASSQGQRNEKLFF. The DNA for the CDR3 is TGCGCCAGCAGCCAGGGACAGCGAAATGAAAAACTGTTTTTT.

This rearrangement joins TRBV9 to TRBJ2-1; D remains ambiguous. The germline V gene has CDR1 SGDLS and CDR2 YYNGEE. The V end lost 0 bases, the J end lost 0 bases, and 7 bases lay between the germline ends. The CDR3 covers 15 residues. The CDR3 DNA is TGTGCCAGCAGCGTAGCCCCTAGCTCCTACAATGAGCAGTTCTTC. Residues: CASSVAPSSYNEQFF.

Comments on this clone: The CDR3 does not close with the conserved phenylalanine or tryptophan, likely indicating a read error. Because the CDR3's place on the DNA is in doubt, the DNA is left out and the CDR3 is given as listed by TCRdb. CDR3 sequence reads: CASSQEGSSFFL. The chain uses TRBV3-1 (or the pseudogene TRBV3-2) and TRBJ1-2; whether TRBD1, the table's D call, matches the DNA was not checked. CDR1 is LGHDT and CDR2 is YNNKEL in the germline V gene (reference sequence). 12 amino acids form the CDR3, both terminal residues included.